One T cell receptor beta chain is described in this entry. Its antigen is undetermined. This specimen belongs to a study of OX40 agonist ivuxolimab in advanced cancers. V gave up 9 bases and J gave up 1 base, with 17 bases separating them. Germline V gene data show CDR1 as LNHDA and CDR2 as SQIVND (reference sequence). The CDR3 totals 15 residues. Study-level results: Near-lowest levels of clonal expansion characterized partial responders at 0.1-3.0 mg/kg.

Peripheral blood came from all dose cohorts at three timepoints. Only in-frame clones appear in the TCRdb table, and some are missing; sequencing was by immunoSEQ multiplex PCR. Among around 68,000 clones listed, around 90% were seen once. The specimen comprised CD4+ or CD8+ T cells sorted from blood, sampled in a trial of the OX40 agonist ivuxolimab. This TCR came from an adult with an advanced solid tumor such as melanoma, head and neck, liver or kidney cancer. The chain joins TRBV19 to TRBJ2-3; D uncertain. CDR3 sequence (DNA): TGTGCCAGCCAGAGCCAAGCGAGTGGCACAGATACGCAGTATTTT. Its translation: CASQSQASGTDTQYF.